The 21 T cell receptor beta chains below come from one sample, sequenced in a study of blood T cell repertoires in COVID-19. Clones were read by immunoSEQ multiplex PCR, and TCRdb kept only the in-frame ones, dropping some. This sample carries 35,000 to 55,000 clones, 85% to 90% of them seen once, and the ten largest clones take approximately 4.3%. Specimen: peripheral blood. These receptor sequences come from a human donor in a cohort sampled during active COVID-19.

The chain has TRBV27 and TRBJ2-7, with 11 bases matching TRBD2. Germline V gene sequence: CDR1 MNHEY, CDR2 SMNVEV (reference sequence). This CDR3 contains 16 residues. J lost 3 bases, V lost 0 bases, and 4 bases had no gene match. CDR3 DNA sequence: TGTGCCAGCAGTTTATCGCCACTAGCGGGAGTCTACGAGCAGTACTTC. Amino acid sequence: CASSLSPLAGVYEQYF.

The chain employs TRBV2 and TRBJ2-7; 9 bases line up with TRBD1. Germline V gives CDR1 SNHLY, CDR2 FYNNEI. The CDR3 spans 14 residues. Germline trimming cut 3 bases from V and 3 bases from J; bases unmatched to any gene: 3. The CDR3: CASSEGQGIYEQYF. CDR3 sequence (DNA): TGTGCCAGCAGTGAGGGACAGGGTATCTACGAGCAGTACTTC. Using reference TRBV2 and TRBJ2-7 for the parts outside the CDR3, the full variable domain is EPEVTQTPSHQVTQMGQEVILRCVPISNHLYFYWYRQILGQKVEFLVSFYNNEISEKSEIFDDQFSVERPDGSNFTLKIRSTKLEDSAMYFCASSEGQGIYEQYFGPGTRLTVT.

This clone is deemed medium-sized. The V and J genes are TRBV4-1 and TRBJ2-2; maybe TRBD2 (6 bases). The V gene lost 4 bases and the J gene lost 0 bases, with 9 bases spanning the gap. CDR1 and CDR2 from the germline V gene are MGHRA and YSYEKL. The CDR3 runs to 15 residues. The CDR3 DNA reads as TGCGCCAGCAGCCGGGGGGATGCGAACACCGGGGAGCTGTTTTTT. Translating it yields CASSRGDANTGELFF.

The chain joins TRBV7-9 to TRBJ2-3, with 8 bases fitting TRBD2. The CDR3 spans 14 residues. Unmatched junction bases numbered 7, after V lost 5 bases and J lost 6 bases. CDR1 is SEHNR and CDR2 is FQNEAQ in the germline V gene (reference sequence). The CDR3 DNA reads TGTGCCAGCAGCCCCGCGGGAGGTACGGATACGCAGTATTTT. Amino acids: CASSPAGGTDTQYF.

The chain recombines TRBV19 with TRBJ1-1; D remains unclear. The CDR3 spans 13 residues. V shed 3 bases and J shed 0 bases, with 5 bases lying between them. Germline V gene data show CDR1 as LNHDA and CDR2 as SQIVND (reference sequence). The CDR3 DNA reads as TGTGCCAGTAGTATCCACATGAACACTGAAGCTTTCTTT. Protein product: CASSIHMNTEAFF.

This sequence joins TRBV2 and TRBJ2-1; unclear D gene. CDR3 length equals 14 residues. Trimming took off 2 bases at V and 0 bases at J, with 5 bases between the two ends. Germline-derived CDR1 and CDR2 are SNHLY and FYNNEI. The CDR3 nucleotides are TGTGCCAGCAGTGAATGGAGCTCCTACAATGAGCAGTTCTTC. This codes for CASSEWSSYNEQFF.

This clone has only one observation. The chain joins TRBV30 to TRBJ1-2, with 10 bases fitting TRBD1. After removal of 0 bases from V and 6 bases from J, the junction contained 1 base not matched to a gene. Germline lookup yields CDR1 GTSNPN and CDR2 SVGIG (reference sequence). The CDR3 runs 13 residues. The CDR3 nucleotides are TGTGCCTGGAGTGTAGGGACAGGGGATGGCTACACCTTC. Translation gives CAWSVGTGDGYTF.

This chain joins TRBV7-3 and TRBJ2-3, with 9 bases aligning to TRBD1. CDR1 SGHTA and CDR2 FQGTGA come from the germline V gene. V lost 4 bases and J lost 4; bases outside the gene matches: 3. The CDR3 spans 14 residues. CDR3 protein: CASSSRTGADTQYF. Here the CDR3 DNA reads TGTGCCAGCAGCTCTCGGACAGGGGCAGATACGCAGTATTTT.

CDR3 amino acids: CASTQRGNQPQHF. DNA for the CDR3: TGTGCCAGCACCCAGAGGGGGAATCAGCCCCAGCATTTT. The chain uses TRBV2 and TRBJ1-5; D perhaps matches TRBD1 (6 bases). The CDR3 contains 13 residues. V gave up 7 bases and J gave up 4 bases, with 11 bases separating them. The germline gives CDR1 SNHLY, CDR2 FYNNEI.

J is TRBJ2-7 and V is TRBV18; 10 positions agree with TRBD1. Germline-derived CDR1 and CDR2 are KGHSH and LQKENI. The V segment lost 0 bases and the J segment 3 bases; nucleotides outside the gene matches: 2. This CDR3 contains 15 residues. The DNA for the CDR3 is TGTGCCAGCTCACCACCGGGACAGGGGTTCTACGAGCAGTACTTC. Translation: CASSPPGQGFYEQYF.

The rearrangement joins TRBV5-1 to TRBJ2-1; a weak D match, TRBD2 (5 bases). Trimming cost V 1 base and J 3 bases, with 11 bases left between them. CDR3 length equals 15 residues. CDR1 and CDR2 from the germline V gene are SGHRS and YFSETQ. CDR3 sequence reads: CASSLMSSNYNEQFF. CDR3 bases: TGCGCCAGCAGCTTGATGTCTAGCAACTACAATGAGCAGTTCTTC.

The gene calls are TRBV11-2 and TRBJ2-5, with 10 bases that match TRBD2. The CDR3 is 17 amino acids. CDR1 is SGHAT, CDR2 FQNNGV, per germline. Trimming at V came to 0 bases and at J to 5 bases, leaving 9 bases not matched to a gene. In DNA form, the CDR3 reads TGTGCCAGCAGCTTAGAGCTAGCGGGAGTTGGGTATGAGACCCAGTACTTC. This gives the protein CASSLELAGVGYETQYF.

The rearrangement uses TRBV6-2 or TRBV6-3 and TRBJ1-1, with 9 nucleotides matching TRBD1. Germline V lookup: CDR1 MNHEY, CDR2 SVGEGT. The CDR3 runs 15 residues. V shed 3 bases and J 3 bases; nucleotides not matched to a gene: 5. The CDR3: CASSYRTGAYTEAFF. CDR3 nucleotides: TGTGCCAGCAGTTATCGGACAGGGGCGTACACTGAAGCTTTCTTT.

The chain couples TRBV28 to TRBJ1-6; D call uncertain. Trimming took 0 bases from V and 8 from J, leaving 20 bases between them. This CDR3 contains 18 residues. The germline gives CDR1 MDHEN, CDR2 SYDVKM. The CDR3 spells CASSLWGKGSGMDSPLHF. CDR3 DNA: TGTGCCAGCAGTTTATGGGGGAAGGGCTCGGGGATGGATTCACCCCTCCACTTT.

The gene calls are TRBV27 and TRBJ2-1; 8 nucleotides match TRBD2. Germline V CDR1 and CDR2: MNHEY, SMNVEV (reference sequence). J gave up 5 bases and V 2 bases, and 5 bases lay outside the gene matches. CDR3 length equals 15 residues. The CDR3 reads CASSLVAGHNNEQFF. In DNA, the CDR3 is TGTGCCAGCAGTTTAGTAGCGGGACATAACAATGAGCAGTTCTTC.

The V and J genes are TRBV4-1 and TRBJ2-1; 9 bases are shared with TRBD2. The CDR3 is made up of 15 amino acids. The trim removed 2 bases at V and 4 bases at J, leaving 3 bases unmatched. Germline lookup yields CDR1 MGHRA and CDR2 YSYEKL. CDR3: CASSQLAGTYNEQFF. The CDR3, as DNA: TGCGCCAGCAGCCAACTAGCGGGAACGTACAATGAGCAGTTCTTC.

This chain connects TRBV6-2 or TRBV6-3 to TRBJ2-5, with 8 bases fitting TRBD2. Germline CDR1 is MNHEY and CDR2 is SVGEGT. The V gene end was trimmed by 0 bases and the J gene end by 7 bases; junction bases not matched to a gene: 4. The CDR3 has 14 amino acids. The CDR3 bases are TGTGCCAGCAGTTACTCGCCGGGAGGGTCGACCCAGTACTTC. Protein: CASSYSPGGSTQYF.

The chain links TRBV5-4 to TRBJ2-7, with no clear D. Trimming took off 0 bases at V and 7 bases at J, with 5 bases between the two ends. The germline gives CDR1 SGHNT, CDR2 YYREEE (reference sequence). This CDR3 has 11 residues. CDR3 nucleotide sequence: TGTGCCAGCAGCTTGGGGCCGGAGCAGTACTTC. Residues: CASSLGPEQYF.

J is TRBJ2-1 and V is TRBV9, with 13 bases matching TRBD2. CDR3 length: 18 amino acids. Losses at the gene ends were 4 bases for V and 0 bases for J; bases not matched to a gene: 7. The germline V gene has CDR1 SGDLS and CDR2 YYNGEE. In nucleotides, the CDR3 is TGTGCCAGCAGCTCTCCGACTAGCGGGGGGAGCTCCTACAATGAGCAGTTCTTC. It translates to CASSSPTSGGSSYNEQFF. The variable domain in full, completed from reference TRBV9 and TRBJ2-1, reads DSGVTQTPKHLITATGQRVTLRCSPRSGDLSVYWYQQSLDQGLQFLIQYYNGEERAKGNILERFSAQQFPDLHSELNLSSLELGDSALYFCASSSPTSGGSSYNEQFFGPGTRLTVL.

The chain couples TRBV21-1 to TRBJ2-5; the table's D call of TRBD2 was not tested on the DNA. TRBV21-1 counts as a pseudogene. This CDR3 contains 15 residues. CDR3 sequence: CASSKDSGRQETQYF. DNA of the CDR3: TGTGCCAGCAGCAAGGATAGCGGGAGACAAGAGACCCAGTACTTC.

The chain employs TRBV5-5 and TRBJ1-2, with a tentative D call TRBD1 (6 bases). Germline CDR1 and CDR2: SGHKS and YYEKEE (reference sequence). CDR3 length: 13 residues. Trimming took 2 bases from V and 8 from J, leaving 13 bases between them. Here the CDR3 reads CASSLTGSMGYTF. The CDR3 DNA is TGTGCCAGCAGCTTAACAGGGTCTATGGGCTACACCTTC.